A selection of T cell receptor beta chains follows, all from one sample in a study of control samples from healthy donors and cancer patients. Profiled with immunoSEQ multiplex PCR; TCRdb holds only in-frame clones, not every one. The table lists some 87,000 clones, roughly 88% of them singletons. Sequenced input: PBMCs. The receptor set was obtained from a man aged 55 to 70 with head and neck cancer. Each CDR3 is given with its conserved first and last residue. The D gene is left open where the match is weak. Not every row has a clone size; where given, it reads once, few, many or a size class.

v_call: TRBV2
d_call: TRBD1
j_call: TRBJ2-3
clone_size: NA
cdr3_aa: CASRIGTGRPDTQYF
cdr3_nt: TGTGCCAGCCGGATAGGGACAGGGAGACCAGATACGCAGTATTTT

v_call: TRBV12-3/TRBV12-4
d_call: NA
j_call: TRBJ2-1
clone_size: NA
cdr3_aa: CASSFGAINEQFF
cdr3_nt: TGTGCCAGCAGTTTTGGGGCGATTAATGAGCAGTTCTTC

v_call: TRBV7-9
d_call: TRBD1
j_call: TRBJ2-3
clone_size: few
cdr3_aa: CASSLGFTGVGVTDTQYF
cdr3_nt: TGTGCCAGCAGCTTAGGTTTTACAGGGGTAGGGGTCACAGATACGCAGTATTTT

v_call: TRBV6-1
d_call: TRBD1
j_call: TRBJ1-2
clone_size: NA
cdr3_aa: CASSERGTATGGGYGYTF
cdr3_nt: TGTGCCAGCAGTGAAAGGGGAACCGCAACAGGGGGCGGCTATGGCTACACCTTC

v_call: TRBV19
d_call: NA
j_call: TRBJ2-7
clone_size: NA
cdr3_aa: CASSNPGSSYEQYF
cdr3_nt: TGTGCCAGTAGCAACCCGGGGAGCTCCTACGAGCAGTACTTC

v_call: TRBV28
d_call: NA
j_call: TRBJ2-2
clone_size: NA
cdr3_aa: CASSSRTAGELFF
cdr3_nt: TGTGCCAGCAGTTCCCGGACAGCCGGGGAGCTGTTTTTT

v_call: TRBV28
d_call: TRBD1
j_call: TRBJ2-7
clone_size: NA
cdr3_aa: CASSSPGQGNHEQYF
cdr3_nt: TGTGCCAGCAGTTCCCCGGGACAGGGTAACCACGAGCAGTACTTC

v_call: TRBV10-3
d_call: TRBD2
j_call: TRBJ2-1
clone_size: few
cdr3_aa: CAISESWSGRINEQFF
cdr3_nt: TGTGCCATCAGTGAGTCATGGAGCGGGAGGATTAATGAGCAGTTCTTC

v_call: TRBV24-1
d_call: TRBD1
j_call: TRBJ2-2
clone_size: NA
cdr3_aa: CATQGVTGELFF
cdr3_nt: TGTGCCACCCAGGGGGTGACCGGGGAGCTGTTTTTT

v_call: TRBV10-3
d_call: NA
j_call: TRBJ1-5
clone_size: NA
cdr3_aa: CAISDGGLQPQHF
cdr3_nt: TGTGCCATCAGTGATGGGGGGCTGCAGCCCCAGCATTTT

v_call: TRBV5-4
d_call: NA
j_call: TRBJ2-1
clone_size: NA
cdr3_aa: CASRQTELNEQFF
cdr3_nt: TGTGCCAGCAGGCAAACAGAACTCAATGAGCAGTTCTTC

v_call: TRBV20-1
d_call: NA
j_call: TRBJ1-4
clone_size: few
cdr3_aa: CSASGSPMELFF
cdr3_nt: TGCAGTGCTAGTGGCAGCCCGATGGAACTGTTTTTT

v_call: TRBV7-9
d_call: NA
j_call: TRBJ1-6
clone_size: NA
cdr3_aa: CASSSRSRGSNSPLHF
cdr3_nt: TGTGCCAGCAGCTCTAGATCTAGGGGTAGCAATTCACCCCTCCACTTT

v_call: TRBV15
d_call: NA
j_call: TRBJ1-2
clone_size: once
cdr3_aa: CATSRDRVGGYTF
cdr3_nt: TGTGCCACCAGCAGAGACAGGGTGGGTGGCTACACCTTC

v_call: TRBV19
d_call: NA
j_call: TRBJ1-5
clone_size: few
cdr3_aa: CASRFDSLDQPQHF
cdr3_nt: TGTGCCAGTAGATTTGACAGTCTCGATCAGCCCCAGCATTTT

v_call: TRBV2
d_call: NA
j_call: TRBJ2-5
clone_size: NA
cdr3_aa: CASSSYQETQYF
cdr3_nt: TGTGCCAGCAGTTCGTACCAAGAGACCCAGTACTTC

v_call: TRBV5-1
d_call: TRBD1
j_call: TRBJ1-5
clone_size: NA
cdr3_aa: CASSLQGDGNQPQHF
cdr3_nt: TGCGCCAGCAGCCTACAGGGGGATGGCAATCAGCCCCAGCATTTT

v_call: TRBV5-8
d_call: TRBD1
j_call: TRBJ1-1
clone_size: NA
cdr3_aa: CASSRTGAGAEAFF
cdr3_nt: TGTGCCAGCAGCAGGACAGGGGCGGGGGCTGAAGCTTTCTTT

v_call: TRBV27
d_call: TRBD2
j_call: TRBJ2-1
clone_size: NA
cdr3_aa: CASSLVAGGYEQFF
cdr3_nt: TGTGCCAGCAGTTTGGTAGCGGGAGGATATGAGCAGTTCTTC

v_call: TRBV5-1
d_call: NA
j_call: TRBJ2-2
clone_size: NA
cdr3_aa: CASSFIGSGELFF
cdr3_nt: TGCGCCAGCAGCTTCATAGGTTCCGGGGAGCTGTTTTTT

v_call: TRBV21-1
d_call: NA
j_call: TRBJ2-3
clone_size: NA
cdr3_aa: CASSKGLLKQTSTDTQYF
cdr3_nt: TGTGCCAGCAGCAAAGGGCTACTAAAACAGACTAGCACAGATACGCAGTATTTT

v_call: TRBV6-5
d_call: NA
j_call: TRBJ1-2
clone_size: NA
cdr3_aa: CASRVEFGNGYTF
cdr3_nt: TGTGCCAGCAGGGTTGAATTCGGGAATGGCTACACCTTC

v_call: TRBV12-1
d_call: NA
j_call: TRBJ2-2
clone_size: NA
cdr3_aa: CASSFVSGRTHTGELFF
cdr3_nt: TGTGCCAGCAGCTTTGTCAGCGGGAGGACCCACACCGGGGAGCTGTTTTTT

v_call: TRBV6-1
d_call: TRBD2
j_call: TRBJ2-3
clone_size: NA
cdr3_aa: CASSEVLAGGTDTQYF
cdr3_nt: TGTGCCAGCAGTGAAGTGCTAGCGGGAGGGACAGATACGCAGTATTTT

v_call: TRBV25-1
d_call: NA
j_call: TRBJ2-7
clone_size: once
cdr3_aa: CASSETKGRYEQYF
cdr3_nt: TGTGCCAGCAGTGAAACCAAGGGCCGCTACGAGCAGTACTTC

v_call: TRBV6-4
d_call: TRBD1
j_call: TRBJ1-6
clone_size: NA
cdr3_aa: CASSEGNRGGSPLHF
cdr3_nt: TGTGCCAGCAGTGAAGGAAACAGGGGAGGATCACCCCTCCACTTT

v_call: TRBV2
d_call: NA
j_call: TRBJ2-4
clone_size: NA
cdr3_aa: CASTRPGVSAKNIQYF
cdr3_nt: TGTGCCAGCACCCGCCCGGGAGTATCTGCCAAAAACATTCAGTACTTC

v_call: TRBV5-1
d_call: NA
j_call: TRBJ1-3
clone_size: NA
cdr3_aa: CASSLDRVDTIYF
cdr3_nt: TGCGCCAGCAGCTTGGACAGGGTAGACACCATATATTTT

v_call: TRBV27
d_call: NA
j_call: TRBJ1-1
clone_size: NA
cdr3_aa: CASSSKLTGPNTEAFF
cdr3_nt: TGTGCCAGCAGTTCTAAACTCACGGGGCCGAACACTGAAGCTTTCTTT

v_call: TRBV29-1
d_call: NA
j_call: TRBJ2-5
clone_size: NA
cdr3_aa: CSVESRGGETQYF
cdr3_nt: TGCAGCGTTGAATCCAGGGGAGGAGAGACCCAGTACTTC

v_call: TRBV6-2/TRBV6-3
d_call: NA
j_call: TRBJ2-7
clone_size: NA
cdr3_aa: CASSPVLLGTYEQYF
cdr3_nt: TGTGCCAGCAGCCCCGTTCTCTTAGGAACCTACGAGCAGTACTTC

v_call: TRBV4-2
d_call: TRBD2
j_call: TRBJ2-1
clone_size: NA
cdr3_aa: CASRGRTGGSDEQFF
cdr3_nt: TGTGCCAGCAGGGGAAGAACTGGCGGGAGCGATGAGCAGTTCTTC